The present T cell receptor (beta chain) was sequenced within a study of blood T cells in healthy people across ages. General observations from the study: Roughly linearly, TCR beta diversity per million T cells fell as age increased. A greater number of naive CD4+ cells and higher diversity distinguished long-lived donors from aged donors.

The count of this clonotype is one. Antigen unknown. Each of the donors had roughly 9.3 milliliters of peripheral blood drawn into EDTA-treated Vacutainer tubes. A sample-barcoded 5' primer and a J-beta primer mix were used in a second PCR of about 6 to 11 cycles. TCRdb re-called the 5' RACE reads through MiXCR, storing one row per CDR3 protein. The sample has hundreds of thousands of distinct CDR3 sequences; around 42% are singletons. The sequence came from a man aged 55-75 years in good health. The source material was blood.

The CDR3 here is CSAREDGEAFF. CDR3 DNA: TGCAGTGCTAGGGAGGACGGCGAAGCTTTCTTT. This rearrangement joins TRBV20-1 to TRBJ1-1; no clear D gene. The CDR3 has 11 residues. Germline CDR1 reads DFQATT; CDR2 reads SNEGSKA (reference sequence). The V end was cut by 3 bases, the J end by 8 bases, with 10 bases between.